Listed here are 4 T cell receptor beta chains from one sample, sequenced in a study of neurological immune-mediated disorders. As to time point: longitudinal time-point 1 (baseline). In TCRdb, the 5' RACE reads were re-called with MiXCR into one record per CDR3 protein. Among about 49,000 distinct CDR3 sequences listed, 9% to 10% were seen once. The sequencing input was PBMCs. Source of these receptors: a woman aged 40-49 years in good health.

This clonotype appeared a few times. The V gene is TRBV29-1, the J gene TRBJ2-3, with 9 bases aligning to TRBD2. Germline CDR1 SQVTM, CDR2 ANQGSEA. The CDR3 consists of 15 residues. The junction had 10 bases not matched to a gene; V was cut back by 7 bases and J by 2 bases. DNA of the CDR3: TGCAGCGGCAACCCACGGACTAGCGTCACAGATACGCAGTATTTT. Translation gives CSGNPRTSVTDTQYF.

This clonotype was detected many times. This chain joins TRBV6-4 and TRBJ2-3; D assignment may be TRBD1 or TRBD2 (6 bases each). V gave up 6 bases and J gave up 0 bases, with 13 bases separating them. Per the germline V gene, CDR1 is MRHNA and CDR2 is SNTAGT. The CDR3 loop spans 15 amino acids. The CDR3 DNA reads TGTGCCAGCAGCCAGGAGGGGGGCAGCACAGATACGCAGTATTTT. Encoded protein: CASSQEGGSTDTQYF.

There are many counts of this clonotype. The chain carries TRBV12-3 or TRBV12-4 and TRBJ2-2; D possibly corresponds to TRBD1 (5 bases). V lost 2 bases, J lost 4 bases, and 8 bases lay in between. CDR3 size: 14 residues. In DNA, the CDR3 is TGTGCCAGCAGTTTAACCAGGGTCACCGGGGAGCTGTTTTTT. Protein product: CASSLTRVTGELFF.

This clonotype was counted at least ten times. V is TRBV11-3 and J is TRBJ2-1; 12 positions agree with TRBD2. J gave up 9 bases and V 4 bases, and 7 bases lay outside the gene matches. CDR1 and CDR2 from the germline V gene are SGHNT and YENEEA. The CDR3 is 15 amino acids. The chain's CDR3 is CASSSSSGGALEQFF. CDR3 DNA: TGTGCCAGCAGCTCTTCTAGCGGGGGGGCCCTTGAGCAGTTCTTC.